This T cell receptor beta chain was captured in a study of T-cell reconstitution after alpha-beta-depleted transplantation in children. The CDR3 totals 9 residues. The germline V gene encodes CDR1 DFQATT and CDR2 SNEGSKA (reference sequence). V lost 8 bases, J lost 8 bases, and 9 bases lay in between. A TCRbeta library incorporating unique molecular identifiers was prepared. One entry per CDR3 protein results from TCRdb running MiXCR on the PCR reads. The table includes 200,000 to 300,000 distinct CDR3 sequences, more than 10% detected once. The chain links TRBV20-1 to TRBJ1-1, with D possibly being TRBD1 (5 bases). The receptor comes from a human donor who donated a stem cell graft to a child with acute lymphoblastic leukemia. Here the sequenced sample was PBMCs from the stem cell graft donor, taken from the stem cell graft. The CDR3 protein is CSWYREAFF. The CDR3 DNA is TGCAGTTGGTACAGGGAAGCTTTCTTT.